This T cell receptor (beta chain) was captured in a study of T cells in tumors after PD-1 blockade. Looked up from germline, CDR1 is LNHDA and CDR2 is SQIVND (reference sequence). The V segment lost 7 bases and the J segment 2 bases; nucleotides outside the gene matches: 17. The CDR3 sequence is 17 residues long. This clone was detected a few times. Here immunoSEQ multiplex PCR was the method, and the copy in TCRdb shows in-frame clones only, minus some. The sample lists some 14,000 clones; roughly two thirds were seen once. The clonotype comes from a human donor with cutaneous squamous cell carcinoma. The specimen comprised tumor tissue, sampled after anti-PD-1 treatment. The rearrangement joins TRBV19 to TRBJ2-7, with 7 positions matching TRBD2. The CDR3 sequence: CASKSISAGEGAYEQYF. CDR3 coding DNA: TGTGCCAGTAAAAGTATTTCGGCGGGAGAAGGAGCCTACGAGCAGTACTTC. Variable domain in full (rest from reference TRBV19 and TRBJ2-7): DGGITQSPKYLFRKEGQNVTLSCEQNLNHDAMYWYRQDPGQGLRLIYYSQIVNDFQKGDIAEGYSVSREKKESFPLTVTSAQKNPTAFYLCASKSISAGEGAYEQYFGPGTRLTVT.